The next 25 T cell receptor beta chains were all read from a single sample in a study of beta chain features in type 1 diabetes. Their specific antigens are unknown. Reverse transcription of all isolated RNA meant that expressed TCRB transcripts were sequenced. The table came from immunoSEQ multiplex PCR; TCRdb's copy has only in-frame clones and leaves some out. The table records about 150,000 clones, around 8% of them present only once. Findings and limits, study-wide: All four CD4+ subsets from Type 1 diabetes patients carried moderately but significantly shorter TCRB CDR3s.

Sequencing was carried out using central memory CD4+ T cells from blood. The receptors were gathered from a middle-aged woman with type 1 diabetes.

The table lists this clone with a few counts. CDR3 region: CAISEETSNQPQHF. The CDR3 nucleotides read TGTGCCATCAGTGAGGAGACTTCAAATCAGCCCCAGCATTTT. The rearrangement links TRBV10-3 to TRBJ1-5; D is unresolved. Germline V gives CDR1 ENHRY, CDR2 SYGVKD. Trimming pared 2 bases from V and 4 bases from J, leaving 9 bases between. The CDR3 consists of 14 residues.

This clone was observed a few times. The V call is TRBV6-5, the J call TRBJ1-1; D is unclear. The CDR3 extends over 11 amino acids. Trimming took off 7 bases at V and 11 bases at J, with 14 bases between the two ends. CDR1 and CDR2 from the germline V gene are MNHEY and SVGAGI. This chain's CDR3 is CASNWEGRAFF. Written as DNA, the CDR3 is TGTGCCAGCAACTGGGAAGGGAGGGCTTTCTTT.

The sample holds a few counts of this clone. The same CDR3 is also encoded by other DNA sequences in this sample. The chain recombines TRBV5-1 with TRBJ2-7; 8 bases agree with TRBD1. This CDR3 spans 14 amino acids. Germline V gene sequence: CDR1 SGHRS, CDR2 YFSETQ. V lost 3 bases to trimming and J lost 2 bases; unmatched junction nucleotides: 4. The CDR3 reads CASSSRTGTYEQYF. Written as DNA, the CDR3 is TGCGCCAGCAGCTCCAGGACAGGGACCTACGAGCAGTACTTC.

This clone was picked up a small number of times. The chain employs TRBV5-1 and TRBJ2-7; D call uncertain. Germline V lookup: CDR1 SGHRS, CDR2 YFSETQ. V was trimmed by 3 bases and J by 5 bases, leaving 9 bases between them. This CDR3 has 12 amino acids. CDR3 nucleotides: TGCGCCAGCAGCTCTGGCGGCAACGAGCAGTACTTC. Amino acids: CASSSGGNEQYF.

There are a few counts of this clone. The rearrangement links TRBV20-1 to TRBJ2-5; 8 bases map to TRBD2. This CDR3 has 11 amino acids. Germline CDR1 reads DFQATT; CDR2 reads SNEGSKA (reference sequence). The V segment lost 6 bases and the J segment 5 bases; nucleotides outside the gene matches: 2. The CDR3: CSATSGETQYF. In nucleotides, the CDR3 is TGCAGTGCCACTAGCGGCGAGACCCAGTACTTC.

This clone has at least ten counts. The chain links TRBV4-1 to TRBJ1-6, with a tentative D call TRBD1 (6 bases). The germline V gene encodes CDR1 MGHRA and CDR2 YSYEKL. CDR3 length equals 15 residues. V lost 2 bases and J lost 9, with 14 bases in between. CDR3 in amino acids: CASSQNRAKGSPLHF. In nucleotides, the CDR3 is TGCGCCAGCAGCCAAAACAGGGCTAAGGGTTCACCCCTCCACTTT.

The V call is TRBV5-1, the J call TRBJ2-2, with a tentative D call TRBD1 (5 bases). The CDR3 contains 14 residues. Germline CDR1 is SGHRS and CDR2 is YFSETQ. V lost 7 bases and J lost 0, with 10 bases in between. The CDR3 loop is CASRRVANTGELFF. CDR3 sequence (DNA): TGCGCCAGCCGCAGGGTCGCGAACACCGGGGAGCTGTTTTTT.

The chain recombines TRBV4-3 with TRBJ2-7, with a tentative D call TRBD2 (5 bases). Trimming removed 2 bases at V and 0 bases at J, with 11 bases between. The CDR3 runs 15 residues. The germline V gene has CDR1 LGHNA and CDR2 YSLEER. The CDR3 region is CASSQLAQSSYEQYF. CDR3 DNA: TGCGCCAGCAGCCAATTAGCGCAGAGCTCCTACGAGCAGTACTTC.

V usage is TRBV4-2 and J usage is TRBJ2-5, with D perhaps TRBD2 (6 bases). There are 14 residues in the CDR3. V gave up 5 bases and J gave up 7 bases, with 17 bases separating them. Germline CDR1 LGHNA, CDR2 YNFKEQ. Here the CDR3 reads CASSLVAGSGTQYF. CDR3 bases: TGTGCCAGCAGCTTGGTGGCGGGGTCAGGGACCCAGTACTTC.

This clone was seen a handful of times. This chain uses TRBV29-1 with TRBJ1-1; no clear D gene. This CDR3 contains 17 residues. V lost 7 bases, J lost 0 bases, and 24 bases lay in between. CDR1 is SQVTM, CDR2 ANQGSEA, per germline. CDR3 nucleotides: TGCAGCGCCCAAGGGTCGCCAGGAGGCCGAATGAACACTGAAGCTTTCTTT. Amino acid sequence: CSAQGSPGGRMNTEAFF.

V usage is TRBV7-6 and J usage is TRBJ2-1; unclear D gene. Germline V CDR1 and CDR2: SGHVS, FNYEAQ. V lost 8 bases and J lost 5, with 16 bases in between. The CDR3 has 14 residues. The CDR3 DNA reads TGTGCCAGCGCCTCGGCGGTACCAAACAATGAGCAGTTCTTC. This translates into CASASAVPNNEQFF.

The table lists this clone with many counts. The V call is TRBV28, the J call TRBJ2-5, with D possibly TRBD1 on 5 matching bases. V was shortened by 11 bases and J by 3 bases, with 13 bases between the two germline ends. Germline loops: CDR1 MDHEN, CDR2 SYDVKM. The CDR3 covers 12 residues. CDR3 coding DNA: TGTGCCTCACGGGCCAGGGAAGAGACCCAGTACTTC. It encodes CASRAREETQYF. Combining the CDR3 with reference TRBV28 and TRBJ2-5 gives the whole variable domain DVKVTQSSRYLVKRTGEKVFLECVQDMDHENMFWYRQDPGLGLRLIYFSYDVKMKEKGDIPEGYSVSREKKERFSLILESASTNQTSMYLCASRAREETQYFGPGTRLLVL.

The CDR3 coding sequence is TGTGCCAGCAGCCAAGAAAGAGGGATCTATGGCTACACCTTC. Translating gives CASSQERGIYGYTF. The chain uses TRBV14 and TRBJ1-2; D is unclear. Per the germline V gene, CDR1 is SGHDN and CDR2 is FVKESK. V lost 0 bases to trimming and J lost 4 bases, with 9 bases between them. This CDR3 spans 14 amino acids.

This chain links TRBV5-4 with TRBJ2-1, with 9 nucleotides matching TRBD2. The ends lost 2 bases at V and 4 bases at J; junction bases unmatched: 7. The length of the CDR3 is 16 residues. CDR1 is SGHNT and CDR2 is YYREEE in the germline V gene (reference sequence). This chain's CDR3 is CASSLASGRTYNEQFF. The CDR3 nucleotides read TGTGCCAGCAGCTTAGCAAGCGGGAGGACTTACAATGAGCAGTTCTTC.

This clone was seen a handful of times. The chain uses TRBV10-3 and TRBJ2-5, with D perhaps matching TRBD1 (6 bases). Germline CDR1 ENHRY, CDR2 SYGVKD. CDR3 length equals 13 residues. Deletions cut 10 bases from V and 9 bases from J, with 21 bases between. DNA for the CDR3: TGTGCCAGCAGACTACAGGGAGCCGGGGCCCAGTACTTC. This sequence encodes CASRLQGAGAQYF.

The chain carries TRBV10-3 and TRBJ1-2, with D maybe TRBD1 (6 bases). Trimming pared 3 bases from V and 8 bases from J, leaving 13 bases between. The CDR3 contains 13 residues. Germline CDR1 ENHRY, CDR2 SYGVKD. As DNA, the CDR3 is TGTGCCATCAGTGACCAGGGGCTAGAAGGCTACACCTTC. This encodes CAISDQGLEGYTF.

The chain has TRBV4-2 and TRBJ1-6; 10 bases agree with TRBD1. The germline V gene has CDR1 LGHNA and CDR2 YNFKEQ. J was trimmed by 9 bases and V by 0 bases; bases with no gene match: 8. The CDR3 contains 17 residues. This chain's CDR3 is CASSQDIFRDRGSPLHF. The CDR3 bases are TGTGCCAGCAGCCAAGACATCTTCCGGGACAGGGGTTCACCCCTCCACTTT.

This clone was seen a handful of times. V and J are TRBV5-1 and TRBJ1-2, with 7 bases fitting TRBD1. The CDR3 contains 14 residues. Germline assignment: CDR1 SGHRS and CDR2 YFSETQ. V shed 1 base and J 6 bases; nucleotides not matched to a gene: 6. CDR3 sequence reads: CASSLSGTENGYTF. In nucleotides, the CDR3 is TGCGCCAGCAGCTTGTCCGGGACAGAGAATGGCTACACCTTC.

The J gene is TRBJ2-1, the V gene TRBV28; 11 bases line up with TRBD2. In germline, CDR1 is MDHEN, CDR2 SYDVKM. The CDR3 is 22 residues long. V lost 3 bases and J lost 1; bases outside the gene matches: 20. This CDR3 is CASSLGPSIGTSGRLSYNEQFF. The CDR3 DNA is TGTGCCAGCAGTTTGGGACCGAGTATTGGTACTAGCGGGAGACTTTCCTACAATGAGCAGTTCTTC.

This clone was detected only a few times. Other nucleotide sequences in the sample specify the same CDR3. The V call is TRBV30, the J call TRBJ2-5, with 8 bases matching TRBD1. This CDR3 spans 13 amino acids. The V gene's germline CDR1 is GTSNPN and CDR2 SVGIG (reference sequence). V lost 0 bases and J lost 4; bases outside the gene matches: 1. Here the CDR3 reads CAWSVQGGETQYF. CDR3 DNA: TGTGCCTGGAGTGTACAGGGGGGAGAGACCCAGTACTTC.

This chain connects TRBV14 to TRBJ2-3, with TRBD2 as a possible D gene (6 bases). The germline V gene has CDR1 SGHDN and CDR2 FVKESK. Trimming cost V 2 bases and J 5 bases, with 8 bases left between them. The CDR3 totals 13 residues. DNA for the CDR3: TGTGCCAGCAGCCAAATCGGGAGAGATACGCAGTATTTT. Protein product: CASSQIGRDTQYF.

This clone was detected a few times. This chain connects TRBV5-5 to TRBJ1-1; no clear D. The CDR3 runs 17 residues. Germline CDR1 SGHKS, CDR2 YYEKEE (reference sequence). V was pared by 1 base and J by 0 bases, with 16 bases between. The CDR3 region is CASSLKQAHLMNTEAFF. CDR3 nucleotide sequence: TGTGCCAGCAGCTTGAAGCAGGCCCATCTTATGAACACTGAAGCTTTCTTT.

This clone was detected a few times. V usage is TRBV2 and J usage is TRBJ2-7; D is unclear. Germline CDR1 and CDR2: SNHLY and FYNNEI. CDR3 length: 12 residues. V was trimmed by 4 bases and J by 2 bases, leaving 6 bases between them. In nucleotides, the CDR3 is TGTGCCAGCAGTGTGGCAGCCTACGAGCAGTACTTC. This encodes CASSVAAYEQYF.

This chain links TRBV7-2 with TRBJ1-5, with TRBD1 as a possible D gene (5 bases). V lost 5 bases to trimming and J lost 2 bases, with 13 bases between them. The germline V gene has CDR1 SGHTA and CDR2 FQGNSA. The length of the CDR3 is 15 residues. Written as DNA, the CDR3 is TGTGCCAGCAGCAGAGACAGTGCTGGCAATCAGCCCCAGCATTTT. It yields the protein CASSRDSAGNQPQHF.

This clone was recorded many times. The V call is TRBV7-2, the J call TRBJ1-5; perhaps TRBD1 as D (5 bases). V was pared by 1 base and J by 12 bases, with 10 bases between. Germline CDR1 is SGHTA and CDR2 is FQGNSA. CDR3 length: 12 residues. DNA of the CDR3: TGTGCCAGCAGCTTAGTAGGGGCCCGCCAGCATTTT. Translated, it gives CASSLVGARQHF.